The 16 T cell receptor beta chains reported below all come from one sample, sequenced in a study of shared T cell receptors in the human thymus. This table comes from immunoSEQ multiplex PCR, and its TCRdb copy is limited to in-frame clones, with some not included. The sample contains some 640,000 clones, 80% to 90% of which appear only once. A further study also used this sample, focusing on human thymus T cells.

Specimen: thymocytes. The receptors were gathered from a boy younger than two with a congenital heart defect.

The chain employs TRBV6-6 and TRBJ1-5, with D possibly matching TRBD1 (6 bases). There are 15 residues in the CDR3. Trimming shortened V by 0 bases and J by 8 bases, and 14 bases separated the two germline ends. CDR1 is MNHNY and CDR2 is SVGAGI in the germline V gene (reference sequence). As DNA, the CDR3 is TGTGCCAGCAGTTACTCGGCGACAGGTAATGAGCCCCAGCATTTT. Its translation is CASSYSATGNEPQHF.

The gene calls are TRBV6-4 and TRBJ2-1, with 10 bases aligning to TRBD2. The V segment lost 0 bases and the J segment 8 bases; nucleotides outside the gene matches: 7. The length of the CDR3 is 16 residues. In germline, CDR1 is MRHNA, CDR2 SNTAGT. In DNA form, the CDR3 reads TGTGCCAGCAGTGACTCAGCAGCGGGGGGGCTCGATGAGCAGTTCTTC. It encodes CASSDSAAGGLDEQFF.

The chain recombines TRBV27 with TRBJ1-5; 8 nucleotides line up with TRBD1. J lost 4 bases, V lost 6 bases, and 8 bases had no gene match. In germline, CDR1 is MNHEY, CDR2 SMNVEV (reference sequence). The CDR3 runs 15 residues. The CDR3 region is CASRKTGVKNQPQHF. The CDR3 DNA sequence: TGTGCCAGCAGGAAGACAGGGGTGAAAAATCAGCCCCAGCATTTT.

Comments on this clone: Other DNA sequences in this specimen translate into the identical CDR3. The chain carries TRBV2 and TRBJ1-6; possibly TRBD1 for D (5 bases). Trimming pared 3 bases from V and 0 bases from J, leaving 24 bases between. CDR3 length equals 21 residues. Germline V gene data show CDR1 as SNHLY and CDR2 as FYNNEI. Here the CDR3 DNA reads TGTGCCAGCAGTGATGGCCACTGGGGCAGCCTTCCATTCTCCTATAATTCACCCCTCCACTTT. It codes for CASSDGHWGSLPFSYNSPLHF.

This clone turned up a few times. The rearrangement joins TRBV11-2 to TRBJ1-1, with D possibly TRBD1 on 6 matching bases. The germline V and J ends were trimmed by 5 bases and 0 bases, with 13 bases remaining between them. Looked up from germline, CDR1 is SGHAT and CDR2 is FQNNGV. The CDR3 runs 15 residues. The chain's CDR3 is CASSRRDNLNTEAFF. As DNA, the CDR3 is TGTGCCAGCAGCCGCCGGGACAACCTGAACACTGAAGCTTTCTTT.

The chain carries TRBV11-2 and TRBJ1-2; 7 bases line up with TRBD1. The J segment lost 6 bases and the V segment lost 5 bases, leaving 18 bases of the junction unmatched. Germline CDR1 and CDR2: SGHAT and FQNNGV. The CDR3 runs 17 residues. As DNA, the CDR3 is TGTGCCAGCAGCCTACAAAGACGAGGGGGCGCATATCATGGCTACACCTTC. Translation: CASSLQRRGGAYHGYTF.

This clone has just a few counts. The rearrangement joins TRBV4-1 to TRBJ1-6, with D perhaps matching TRBD1 (6 bases). Germline-derived CDR1 and CDR2 are MGHRA and YSYEKL. The CDR3 covers 11 residues. This CDR3 is CVDRLITPLHF. The CDR3 bases are TGCGTGGACAGACTAATTACGCCCCTCCACTTT.

The V gene is TRBV9, the J gene TRBJ2-1; 10 nucleotides agree with TRBD2. V shed 0 bases and J 8 bases; nucleotides not matched to a gene: 8. This CDR3 spans 16 amino acids. CDR1 is SGDLS and CDR2 is YYNGEE in the germline V gene. The CDR3 protein is CASSVVKAGGPHEQFF. The CDR3 DNA reads TGTGCCAGCAGCGTAGTCAAAGCGGGAGGGCCCCATGAGCAGTTCTTC.

This chain connects TRBV5-4 to TRBJ1-2; D gene ambiguous. The V end lost 4 bases, the J end lost 4 bases, and 17 bases lay between the germline ends. Germline V CDR1 and CDR2: SGHNT, YYREEE (reference sequence). This CDR3 contains 15 residues. The CDR3, as DNA: TGTGCCAGCAGCCACCGATTTGACTCCCGCTATGGCTACACCTTC. Translating it yields CASSHRFDSRYGYTF.

The J gene is TRBJ1-6, the V gene TRBV18; D unclear. Deletions cut 5 bases from V and 8 bases from J, with 25 bases between. This CDR3 region has 18 residues. From germline, CDR1 is KGHSH and CDR2 LQKENI. As DNA, the CDR3 is TGTGCCAGCTCAACCCAGCAGCTTATGGCCCTCGGGTATTCACCCCTCCACTTT. Translation gives CASSTQQLMALGYSPLHF.

J is TRBJ2-7 and V is TRBV11-1, with TRBD1 matching over 10 bases. CDR3 length equals 17 residues. Trimming removed 0 bases from V and 5 bases from J; junction bases left unmatched: 10. The germline gives CDR1 SGHAT, CDR2 FQDESV (reference sequence). This CDR3 is CASSLALTDRGFHEQYF. In DNA form, the CDR3 reads TGTGCCAGCAGCTTAGCATTGACGGACAGGGGGTTCCACGAGCAGTACTTC.

This chain joins TRBV5-6 and TRBJ2-5; D may be TRBD2 (6 bases). CDR3 size: 13 residues. The V end was cut by 7 bases, the J end by 5 bases, with 15 bases between. Germline CDR1 is SGHDT and CDR2 is YYEEEE. CDR3 bases: TGTGCCAGCTCACGGGGGTGGGGGGAGACCCAGTACTTC. It encodes CASSRGWGETQYF.

This sequence joins TRBV29-1 and TRBJ1-5; tentatively, D is TRBD1 (5 bases). Germline lookup yields CDR1 SQVTM and CDR2 ANQGSEA. With 4 bases removed from V and 6 bases from J, the gap between germline ends came to 13 bases. CDR3 length: 13 residues. CDR3 sequence (DNA): TGCAGCGTTGGCCAGGGAACAGGTCAGCCCCAGCATTTT. It translates to CSVGQGTGQPQHF.

The V call is TRBV7-6, the J call TRBJ1-2, with TRBD1 matching 9 bases. The CDR3 consists of 19 residues. Germline assignment: CDR1 SGHVS and CDR2 FNYEAQ. The V and J ends lost 0 bases and 6 bases, in that order; junction bases with no gene match: 17. CDR3 sequence reads: CASSLAVGGQGVYYHGYTF. CDR3 nucleotide sequence: TGTGCCAGCAGCTTAGCCGTGGGGGGACAGGGAGTTTACTATCATGGCTACACCTTC.

A single count supports this clone. V gene TRBV7-8 combines with J gene TRBJ1-1, with 7 bases that match TRBD1. Germline values: CDR1 SGHVS, CDR2 FQNEAQ. The CDR3 totals 21 residues. V lost 7 bases, J lost 0 bases, and 26 bases stayed unmatched. The CDR3 DNA sequence: TGTGCCAGCACACCAGATACGGGACAGCCACCCAATTGGTCCATGAACACTGAAGCTTTCTTT. The encoded protein is CASTPDTGQPPNWSMNTEAFF.

The chain recombines TRBV13 with TRBJ2-7, with D tentatively TRBD1 (6 bases). V lost 5 bases to trimming and J lost 5 bases, with 19 bases between them. Germline V gives CDR1 PRHDT, CDR2 FYEKMQ (reference sequence). This CDR3 region has 15 residues. The CDR3 sequence: CASSIETGFRNEQYF. CDR3 DNA sequence: TGTGCCAGCAGCATCGAGACAGGTTTTAGGAACGAGCAGTACTTC.